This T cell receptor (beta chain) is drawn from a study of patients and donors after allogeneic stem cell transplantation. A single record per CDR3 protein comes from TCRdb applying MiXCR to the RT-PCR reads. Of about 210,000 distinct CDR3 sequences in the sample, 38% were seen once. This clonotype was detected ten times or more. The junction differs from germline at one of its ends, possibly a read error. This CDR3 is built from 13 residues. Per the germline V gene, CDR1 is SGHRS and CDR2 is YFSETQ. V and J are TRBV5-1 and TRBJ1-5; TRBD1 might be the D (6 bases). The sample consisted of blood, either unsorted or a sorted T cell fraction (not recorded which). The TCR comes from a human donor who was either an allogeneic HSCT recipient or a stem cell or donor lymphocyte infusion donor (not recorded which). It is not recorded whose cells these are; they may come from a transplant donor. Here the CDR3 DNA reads TGTGCCAGCAGCTTAGACAGGAATCAGCCCCAGCATTTT. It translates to CASSLDRNQPQHF.